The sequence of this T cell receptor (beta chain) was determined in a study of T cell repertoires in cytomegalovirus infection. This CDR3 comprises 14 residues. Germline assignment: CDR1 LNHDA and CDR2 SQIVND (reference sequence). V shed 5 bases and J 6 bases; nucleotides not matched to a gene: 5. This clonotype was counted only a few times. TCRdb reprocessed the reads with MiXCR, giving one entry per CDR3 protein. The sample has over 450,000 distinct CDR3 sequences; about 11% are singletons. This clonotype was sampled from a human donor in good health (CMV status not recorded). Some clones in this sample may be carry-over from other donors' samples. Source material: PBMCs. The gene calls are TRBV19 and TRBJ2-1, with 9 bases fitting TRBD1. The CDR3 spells CASSRTGVGNEQFF. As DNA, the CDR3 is TGTGCCAGTAGTCGGACAGGGGTGGGCAATGAGCAGTTCTTC.